The next 8 T cell receptor beta chains were all read from a single sample in a study of T cells after yellow fever vaccination. Each CDR3 protein gets one entry after TCRdb re-called the 5' RACE reads with MiXCR. The sample records more than 30,000 distinct CDR3 sequences, 5% to 8.5% being singletons. The sequencing used PBMCs, either bulk or a sorted T-cell subset (CD4+, CD8+, memory, or dextramer-sorted; not recorded which), collected on the day of the first yellow fever vaccination. The receptors derive from a man aged 18 to 30 who received the YFV17D yellow fever vaccine.

This clonotype showed up many times. This chain links TRBV20-1 with TRBJ1-5; TRBD1 is a possible D gene (6 bases). This CDR3 is 13 amino acids long. Germline CDR1 is DFQATT and CDR2 is SNEGSKA (reference sequence). The germline V and J ends were trimmed by 6 bases and 7 bases, with 16 bases remaining between them. The CDR3: CSANTGSGQPQHF. CDR3 nucleotides: TGCAGTGCCAATACAGGGAGTGGGCAGCCCCAGCATTTT.

Many counts were recorded for this clonotype. The chain combines TRBV10-3 with TRBJ2-6; the match to TRBD1 covers 8 bases. CDR1 is ENHRY, CDR2 SYGVKD, per germline. CDR3 length equals 17 residues. V lost 2 bases to trimming and J lost 0 bases; unmatched junction nucleotides: 3. For the CDR3, the DNA is TGTGCCATCAGTGAGCCGGGACAGGCCTCTGGGGCCAACGTCCTGACTTTC. Protein sequence: CAISEPGQASGANVLTF.

In this sample, this clonotype turned up many times. The genes are TRBV4-2 and TRBJ1-4; 8 bases fit TRBD1. Germline V gives CDR1 LGHNA, CDR2 YNFKEQ. This CDR3 has 15 residues. Trimming cost V 3 bases and J 8 bases; bases outside gene matches: 8. The CDR3 DNA is TGTGCCAGCAGCCAGGGGGACAGGACCACGGAAAAACTGTTTTTT. Its protein is CASSQGDRTTEKLFF.

V is TRBV5-6 and J is TRBJ2-7; either TRBD1 or TRBD2 may fit D (6 bases each). Germline loops: CDR1 SGHDT, CDR2 YYEEEE. The CDR3 spans 15 residues. V dropped 6 bases and J dropped 3 bases, with 19 bases sitting between them. In DNA form, the CDR3 reads TGTGCCAGCACCTCGGAGGGGGGATTGGACTACGAGCAGTACTTC. Its protein is CASTSEGGLDYEQYF.

This clonotype turned up a few times. V is TRBV11-2 and J is TRBJ2-2; 10 bases are a match to TRBD2. After removal of 1 base from V and 4 bases from J, the junction contained 15 bases not matched to a gene. CDR1 is SGHAT, CDR2 FQNNGV, per germline. This CDR3 is 20 amino acids long. CDR3 bases: TGTGCCAGCAGCTTAGGGGGGCGCTGGGAGCGGGGGGGCGTCACCGGGGAGCTGTTTTTT. Translating gives CASSLGGRWERGGVTGELFF.

This clonotype was seen more than once but under ten times. The chain has TRBV12-3 or TRBV12-4 and TRBJ2-1, with TRBD2 matching over 11 bases. The junction had 10 bases not matched to a gene; V was cut back by 8 bases and J by 13 bases. CDR3 size: 13 residues. CDR3 nucleotide sequence: TGTGCCAGCGGCTATAGCGGGGGGGCCTATCAGTTCTTC. Amino acids: CASGYSGGAYQFF.

This clonotype was seen at least ten times. The DNA of the CDR3 is TGTGCCAGCAGCGGGCCTGGCCTCCAAGAGACACCCCTCCACTTT. Amino acid sequence: CASSGPGLQETPLHF. The chain couples TRBV7-2 to TRBJ1-6; D not resolved. The CDR3 runs to 15 residues. Trimming left V 5 bases short and J 11 bases short, with 19 bases between. CDR1 and CDR2 from the germline V gene are SGHTA and FQGNSA.

This clonotype has ten or more counts. This chain links TRBV4-2 with TRBJ2-5; D remains ambiguous. Trimming took off 1 base at V and 4 bases at J, with 10 bases between the two ends. This CDR3 is 14 amino acids long. Per germline, CDR1 LGHNA and CDR2 YNFKEQ. CDR3 DNA sequence: TGTGCCAGCAGCCAAGTTGAAGGAGCAGAGACCCAGTACTTC. Translated, it gives CASSQVEGAETQYF.